The following is a T cell receptor (beta chain) sequence with its context. Its antigen has not been determined. The input lacks base qualities; no much larger clone sits a single base away. The collaborating institutions used their own protocols to collect whole blood in K2EDTA tubes. For TCRbeta analysis, collaborator samples were shipped as frozen whole blood, as isolated PBMCs, or as DNA extracted from either sample type. The immunoSEQ Assay, a bias-controlled multiplex PCR, was used to amplify TCRbeta CDR3 regions from genomic DNA. The study's own analysis went as follows. Within the assay, amplification of reference gene primers was used to estimate how many nucleated cells each sample contained. To quantify the absolute abundance of each unique TCRbeta CDR3 rearrangement, sequence reads were collapsed and filtered. For each sample, productive Simpson clonality was calculated by taking the square root of Simpson's diversity index across productive rearrangements. TCRdb re-hosts the immuneACCESS table, in-frame sequences only. Its copies lack some clones; in the studies checked, an unresolved V gene accounts for under half of them, and the cause for the rest is not known. From that table come the V and J calls and clone size; the DNA was used to work out D and trimming. The sample contains some 49,000 clones, approximately 80% of them found a single time. The top ten constitute around 2.5% of the sample.

This entry is derived from a study of blood T cell repertoires in COVID-19 (dated by TCRdb to 2020 to 2022). For the study in its entirety: Collaborator samples came from the United States, Italy and Spain and covered acute and convalescent phases of COVID-19. The prospective study material was composed of cDNA or gDNA derived from T cells, B-cell-depleted T cells, or PBMCs. The sample metadata nearly always contained a de-identified subject ID, COVID-19 status, age in years and sex. Where available, HLA class I and class II types were taken from metadata supplied by the sample provider and were not determined by assay-based typing. Subjects who had been exposed to COVID-19, were actively infected with it, or had recovered from it provided the deeply sampled blood TCRbeta repertoires that made up the dataset. Samples were obtained from the ongoing ImmuneRACE study (first 160 participants) and from 1,000 to 1,500 subjects provided by 6 global collaborators. The repertoires were released in a freely available public database intended as a resource for research on the immune response to SARS-CoV-2.

CDR1 and CDR2 were assigned from the germline V gene as KGHSH and LQKENI. The junction shows trimming of 3 bases on V and 5 bases on J, plus 13 bases between the germline ends. The CDR3 runs 15 residues from the cysteine to the phenylalanine. The CDR3 DNA has 45 bases and is translated from base 1. Findings and caveats that apply to the study as a whole: Clinical and demographic metadata were provided uncurated, with the amount varying by source and participant.

The clonotype was recovered from a woman in her sixties or seventies with acute or convalescent COVID-19. The rearrangement joined TRBV18 to TRBJ2-2; tentative D gene TRBD1, with 5 bases matching. Sequences were obtained from peripheral blood. The CDR3 corresponds to CASSPPRARTGELFF. Read as DNA, the sequence is TGTGCCAGCTCACCCCCCAGGGCCAGGACCGGGGAGCTGTTTTTT.